Below are 17 T cell receptor beta chains sequenced from a single sample in a study of B cell selection in AIRE deficiency. Data came from immunoSEQ multiplex PCR; TCRdb stores just in-frame clones and leaves some out. The data show tens of thousands of clones, roughly 97% seen once. The sorted conventional CD4 T cells were gated as CD4+CD127+. The specimen was conventional CD4+ T cells sorted from PBMCs. These receptors came from a human donor with AIRE deficiency.

The chain couples TRBV7-2 to TRBJ2-1; tentatively, D is TRBD2 (6 bases). Trimming removed 5 bases at V and 7 bases at J, with 15 bases between. CDR1 is SGHTA, CDR2 FQGNSA, per germline. CDR3 length equals 14 residues. The CDR3 DNA follows: TGTGCCAGCAGCCTCGGGAGTCTTAGGAATGAGCAGTTCTTC. Its translation is CASSLGSLRNEQFF.

The chain links TRBV4-3 to TRBJ2-3; 7 bases are shared with TRBD2. J was trimmed by 0 bases and V by 0 bases; bases with no gene match: 6. The CDR3 covers 17 residues. Per germline, CDR1 LGHNA and CDR2 YSLEER. The CDR3 nucleotides are TGCGCCAGCAGCCAAGATTGGGGGGGACTGAGCACAGATACGCAGTATTTT. Protein: CASSQDWGGLSTDTQYF.

The chain couples TRBV6-1 to TRBJ1-4; D is unclear. This CDR3 spans 15 amino acids. V lost 7 bases and J 0 bases, leaving 12 bases between the germline ends. Germline V gene data show CDR1 as MNHNS and CDR2 as SASEGT. CDR3 sequence: CASIGGLSTNEKLFF. The CDR3 nucleotides are TGTGCCAGCATCGGCGGACTATCAACTAATGAAAAACTGTTTTTT.

The gene calls are TRBV5-4 and TRBJ2-7; D gene uncertain. V lost 4 bases, J lost 3 bases, and 11 bases lay in between. Germline V gives CDR1 SGHNT, CDR2 YYREEE (reference sequence). This CDR3 has 13 residues. CDR3 in DNA: TGTGCCAGCAGCCAAGATCAAGGCTACGAGCAGTACTTC. This translates into CASSQDQGYEQYF.

This sequence joins TRBV7-6 and TRBJ2-3; TRBD2 matches at 9 bases. Unmatched junction bases numbered 6, after V lost 5 bases and J lost 0 bases. This CDR3 is 16 amino acids long. Germline CDR1 SGHVS, CDR2 FNYEAQ. CDR3 protein: CASSAGTSPSTDTQYF. In DNA, the CDR3 is TGTGCCAGCAGCGCCGGGACTAGCCCTAGCACAGATACGCAGTATTTT.

The chain carries TRBV18 and TRBJ2-7; a weak D match, TRBD1 (5 bases). The CDR3 has 11 amino acids. V was clipped by 8 bases and J by 6 bases, with 11 bases between them. Germline V gene sequence: CDR1 KGHSH, CDR2 LQKENI. The CDR3: CASHQGFEQYF. Written as DNA, the CDR3 is TGTGCCAGCCACCAGGGATTCGAGCAGTACTTC. The variable domain in full, completed from reference TRBV18 and TRBJ2-7, reads NAGVMQNPRHLVRRRGQEARLRCSPMKGHSHVYWYRQLPEEGLKFMVYLQKENIIDESGMPKERFSAEFPKEGPSILRIQQVVRGDSAAYFCASHQGFEQYFGPGTRLTVT.

The V call is TRBV6-1, the J call TRBJ1-1, with unresolved D. Germline CDR1 reads MNHNS; CDR2 reads SASEGT. The V end was cut by 1 base, the J end by 4 bases, with 7 bases between. The length of the CDR3 is 13 residues. This CDR3 is CASSEVSVTEAFF. In DNA form, the CDR3 reads TGTGCCAGCAGTGAAGTTAGTGTCACTGAAGCTTTCTTT.

The chain carries TRBV6-1 and TRBJ2-4; tentatively, D is TRBD2 (5 bases). Germline-derived CDR1 and CDR2 are MNHNS and SASEGT. V was clipped by 1 base and J by 3 bases, with 10 bases between them. This CDR3 is 15 amino acids long. CDR3 amino acids: CASSEGPDYKNIQYF. The DNA for the CDR3 is TGTGCCAGCAGTGAAGGCCCAGACTACAAAAACATTCAGTACTTC.

The rearrangement uses TRBV28 and TRBJ1-5; D call uncertain. V gave up 6 bases and J gave up 1 base, with 13 bases separating them. CDR3 length equals 15 residues. Germline values: CDR1 MDHEN, CDR2 SYDVKM. CDR3 DNA: TGTGCCAGCAGGCTGATGGCCCAGAGCAATCAGCCCCAGCATTTT. It specifies CASRLMAQSNQPQHF. Complete variable domain (other parts from reference TRBV28 and TRBJ1-5): DVKVTQSSRYLVKRTGEKVFLECVQDMDHENMFWYRQDPGLGLRLIYFSYDVKMKEKGDIPEGYSVSREKKERFSLILESASTNQTSMYLCASRLMAQSNQPQHFGDGTRLSIL.

The chain has TRBV15 and TRBJ1-1; 8 nucleotides agree with TRBD1. The CDR3 consists of 15 residues. Per germline, CDR1 LNHNV and CDR2 YYDKDF (reference sequence). V dropped 5 bases and J dropped 2; count of bases not matched to a gene: 7. This CDR3 is CATSPLGQGNTEAFF. The CDR3 nucleotides read TGTGCCACCAGCCCACTAGGACAGGGAAACACTGAAGCTTTCTTT.

The rearrangement links TRBV28 to TRBJ2-7; D is possibly TRBD2 (5 bases). Germline V gene sequence: CDR1 MDHEN, CDR2 SYDVKM. The CDR3 length is 12 residues. Trimming stripped 2 bases from V and 6 bases from J, with 8 bases between. The CDR3: CASSLRAGEQYF. As DNA, the CDR3 is TGTGCCAGCAGTTTAAGGGCGGGCGAGCAGTACTTC.

This rearrangement joins TRBV27 to TRBJ1-2, with a weak D call TRBD1 (6 bases). Germline V lookup: CDR1 MNHEY, CDR2 SMNVEV (reference sequence). CDR3 length: 17 amino acids. The V gene lost 5 bases and the J gene lost 7 bases, with 26 bases spanning the gap. DNA for the CDR3: TGTGCCAGCAGTCCCGGGAAGGGGGGGAGGTATACGTCTGGCTACACCTTC. Residues: CASSPGKGGRYTSGYTF.

This clone has a single count. The V and J genes are TRBV11-2 and TRBJ1-3; D unresolved. Germline assignment: CDR1 SGHAT and CDR2 FQNNGV. V was clipped by 7 bases and J by 11 bases, with 18 bases between them. CDR3 length: 13 residues. CDR3 protein: CASNPDPGGPIYF. The DNA for the CDR3 is TGTGCCAGCAACCCAGACCCGGGAGGTCCCATATATTTT.

This chain uses TRBV9 with TRBJ2-7; the D gene is possibly TRBD2 (5 bases). Germline CDR1 SGDLS, CDR2 YYNGEE. With 0 bases removed from V and 3 bases from J, the gap between germline ends came to 13 bases. The CDR3 spans 15 residues. CDR3: CASSVGSGSDYEQYF. CDR3 coding DNA: TGTGCCAGCAGCGTAGGGTCTGGGAGCGACTACGAGCAGTACTTC. Filled out from reference TRBV9 and TRBJ2-7, the complete variable domain reads DSGVTQTPKHLITATGQRVTLRCSPRSGDLSVYWYQQSLDQGLQFLIQYYNGEERAKGNILERFSAQQFPDLHSELNLSSLELGDSALYFCASSVGSGSDYEQYFGPGTRLTVT.

This chain joins TRBV7-2 and TRBJ2-7; no definite D call. The V end was cut by 2 bases, the J end by 6 bases, with 8 bases between. Looked up from germline, CDR1 is SGHTA and CDR2 is FQGNSA. The CDR3 runs to 12 residues. In nucleotides, the CDR3 is TGTGCCAGCAGCTTAAATCTGGTCGAGCAGTACTTC. It encodes CASSLNLVEQYF.

This chain's CDR3 is CAWSVGTGLFLGNQPQHF. CDR3 DNA sequence: TGTGCCTGGAGTGTAGGGACAGGGCTTTTCTTGGGCAATCAGCCCCAGCATTTT. The rearrangement joins TRBV30 to TRBJ1-5, with 9 bases that match TRBD1. Trimming took 0 bases from V and 2 from J; bases not matched to a gene: 11. This CDR3 has 18 amino acids. Germline V lookup: CDR1 GTSNPN, CDR2 SVGIG (reference sequence).

The chain couples TRBV28 to TRBJ1-1; TRBD1 might be the D (5 bases). The V end was cut by 8 bases, the J end by 3 bases, with 7 bases between. CDR1 and CDR2 from the germline V gene are MDHEN and SYDVKM. This CDR3 has 11 residues. CDR3 loop: CASEGYTEAFF. The CDR3 DNA is TGTGCCAGCGAGGGGTACACTGAAGCTTTCTTT.